This TCR beta chain was sequenced in a study of memory CD4+ T cells and cytomegalovirus serostatus. Unmatched junction bases numbered 11, after V lost 4 bases and J lost 5 bases. CDR3 length: 15 residues. Per germline, CDR1 SGDLS and CDR2 YYNGEE. Study-level findings and limits: CD4+ memory repertoires contained 67 of 164 reported CMV TCRbeta sequences.

The sort gate was single viable CD3+CD4+CD8-CD45RO+ cells for memory CD4+ T cells. Profiled with immunoSEQ multiplex PCR; TCRdb holds only in-frame clones, not every one. The table lists just under 95,000 clones, 80% of them singletons. Turning to this clone: Its target is unknown.

The chain recombines TRBV9 with TRBJ1-2, with 7 positions matching TRBD1. Sequenced input: memory CD4+ T cells from blood. This clonotype was obtained from an adult in good health and CMV-seropositive. The CDR3, as DNA: TGTGCCAGCAGCCCCCGACAGGGTCCTACTTATGGCTACACCTTC. It yields the protein CASSPRQGPTYGYTF.